This TCR beta chain came from a study of blood T cell repertoires in COVID-19. Study as a whole: Researchers got acute and convalescent COVID-19 samples from the United States, Italy and Spain. The analysed material was cDNA or gDNA that came from T cells, B-cell-depleted T cells, or PBMCs.

Original processing notes: The authors estimated nucleated cell counts from reference gene primer amplification. The assay was immunoSEQ multiplex PCR, and TCRdb's table has in-frame clones only and misses some. Clone size and V and J calls were adopted from that table, with D and trimming inferred from the DNA. Here the sample spans about 110,000 clones, roughly 85% being singletons. Trimming took 4 bases from V and 4 from J; bases not matched to a gene: 6. This CDR3 spans 14 amino acids. Looked up from germline, CDR1 is MNHEY and CDR2 is SMNVEV (reference sequence). Specimen: peripheral blood. The rearrangement joins TRBV27 to TRBJ2-7; 8 nucleotides align to TRBD2. This TCR derives from a woman aged 60-70 years with acute or convalescent COVID-19. CDR3 sequence reads: CASSYFAGGYEQYF. The CDR3 DNA reads as TGTGCCAGCAGTTATTTTGCGGGGGGATACGAGCAGTACTTC.